The 26 T cell receptor beta chains below were found in one sample sequenced in a study of T-cell reconstitution after alpha-beta-depleted transplantation in children. Unique molecular identifiers were built into the TCRbeta library. TCRdb re-called the PCR reads through MiXCR, storing one row per CDR3 protein. The repertoire consists of roughly 76,000 distinct CDR3 sequences, with roughly a tenth occurring once and the leading ten covering approximately 13%. This material consisted of PBMCs, taken before TCRalphabeta/CD19-depleted stem cell transplant. The source is a boy younger than 18 with acute myeloid leukemia, due to receive a stem cell transplant.

This clonotype has at least ten counts. The chain links TRBV20-1 to TRBJ2-4; D is undetermined. Germline V lookup: CDR1 DFQATT, CDR2 SNEGSKA (reference sequence). This CDR3 has 12 amino acids. V lost 4 bases and J lost 7, with 11 bases in between. DNA of the CDR3: TGCAGTGCTAAGACCCTAGGCAACATTCAGTACTTC. Translation: CSAKTLGNIQYF.

This clonotype occurred many times. The CDR3 loop is CASCLSGEFTDTQYF. In DNA, the CDR3 is TGCGCCAGCTGTCTTAGCGGGGAATTCACAGATACGCAGTATTTT. This sequence joins TRBV5-1 and TRBJ2-3, with TRBD2 matching over 8 bases. Germline V gene data show CDR1 as SGHRS and CDR2 as YFSETQ. The CDR3 is 15 residues long. V shed 7 bases and J 2 bases; nucleotides not matched to a gene: 9.

As to this clonotype: A much bigger clone sits one base away, suggesting this may be a read error. The J gene is TRBJ2-1, the V gene TRBV7-6, with 12 bases matching TRBD2. Trimming at V came to 3 bases and at J to 3 bases, leaving 6 bases not matched to a gene. This CDR3 spans 17 amino acids. Germline V CDR1 and CDR2: SGHVS, FNYEAQ. DNA of the CDR3: TGTGCCAGCAGCTTCGTGACTAGCGGGAGTATCTACAATGAGCAGTTCTTC. Translated, it gives CASSFVTSGSIYNEQFF.

As concerns this clonotype: Since a much larger clone is just one base distant, this may be a read error. J is TRBJ2-1 and V is TRBV20-1; TRBD2 might be the D (6 bases). Trimming stripped 4 bases from V and 7 bases from J, with 17 bases between. The CDR3 runs to 14 residues. The germline CDR1 and CDR2 sequences are DFQATT and SNEGSKA (reference sequence). The CDR3: CSAIDGRAGNEQFF. As DNA, the CDR3 is TGCAGTGCTATAGATGGTCGTGCGGGGAATGAGCAGTTCTTC.

At least ten counts were recorded for this clonotype. The rearrangement uses TRBV28 and TRBJ1-5; unclear D gene. Germline V CDR1 and CDR2: MDHEN, SYDVKM. The ends were cut back, 5 bases at V and 11 bases at J, with 19 bases in the middle. The CDR3 runs to 14 residues. CDR3 in DNA: TGTGCCAGCAGTCCCCCCAGGTCCTCCTCGGCCCAGCATTTT. This gives the protein CASSPPRSSSAQHF.

Many counts were recorded for this clonotype. The chain recombines TRBV6-1 with TRBJ2-4, with a weak D call TRBD1 (6 bases). The CDR3 length is 16 residues. Trimming took 5 bases from V and 6 from J, leaving 20 bases between them. Germline V gives CDR1 MNHNS, CDR2 SASEGT. CDR3 in amino acids: CASSPAQGRGGNIQYF. The CDR3 region has the DNA TGTGCCAGCAGTCCCGCGCAGGGGAGAGGAGGAAACATTCAGTACTTC.

This clonotype was observed at least ten times. The V gene is TRBV27, the J gene TRBJ2-1, with 7 bases lining up with TRBD2. This CDR3 is built from 13 residues. Looked up from germline, CDR1 is MNHEY and CDR2 is SMNVEV (reference sequence). Unmatched junction bases numbered 2, after V lost 5 bases and J lost 4 bases. The CDR3 region is CASSGGGYNEQFF. CDR3 DNA: TGTGCCAGCAGTGGGGGGGGATACAATGAGCAGTTCTTC.

This clonotype was counted at least ten times. The chain joins TRBV3-1 to TRBJ2-1, with D hard to call. Trimming removed 0 bases from V and 5 bases from J, with 14 bases in between. The length of the CDR3 is 16 residues. The germline V gene has CDR1 LGHDT and CDR2 YNNKEL (reference sequence). The CDR3 DNA follows: TGTGCCAGCAGCCAAGAACTCCAGCGTCGGGACAATGAGCAGTTCTTC. This sequence encodes CASSQELQRRDNEQFF.

This clonotype has at least ten counts. The chain carries TRBV7-2 and TRBJ2-4, with 12 bases identical to TRBD2. This CDR3 has 20 amino acids. Trimming took 4 bases from V and 1 from J; bases not matched to a gene: 14. Germline CDR1 SGHTA, CDR2 FQGNSA. CDR3 in amino acids: CASSWITGTSGLRAKNIQYF. CDR3 sequence (DNA): TGTGCCAGCAGCTGGATCACCGGGACTAGCGGGCTGAGGGCCAAAAACATTCAGTACTTC.

The sample holds many counts of this clonotype. The CDR3 nucleotides are TGTGCCAGCAGCCAAGACGGAACTCTTTTGTTGAGTGAGCAGTTCTTC. This translates into CASSQDGTLLLSEQFF. The chain couples TRBV3-1 to TRBJ2-1; D call uncertain. Germline V gene data show CDR1 as LGHDT and CDR2 as YNNKEL (reference sequence). Trimming removed 0 bases at V and 9 bases at J, with 18 bases between. CDR3 length equals 16 residues.

This clonotype has at least ten counts. The chain joins TRBV12-3 or TRBV12-4 to TRBJ2-5; D tentatively reads TRBD1 or TRBD2 (6 bases each). This CDR3 spans 14 amino acids. The V end lost 0 bases, the J end lost 5 bases, and 10 bases lay between the germline ends. CDR3 nucleotides: TGTGCCAGCAGTTTAGCGGGGGGCGTTGAGACCCAGTACTTC. Protein sequence: CASSLAGGVETQYF.

This clonotype was seen ten or more times. The rearrangement joins TRBV3-1 to TRBJ1-1; D uncertain. The CDR3 length is 15 residues. The germline V gene encodes CDR1 LGHDT and CDR2 YNNKEL (reference sequence). V dropped 3 bases and J dropped 5 bases, with 16 bases sitting between them. The CDR3 bases are TGTGCCAGCAGCCAGGGAAACGCCCCTATGACTGAAGCTTTCTTT. Its protein product is CASSQGNAPMTEAFF.

In its sample, this clonotype was seen many times. The CDR3 DNA reads as TGTGCCAGCAGCGATACTAGCGGAGGGGCGGGGAAGTTCTTC. Amino acids: CASSDTSGGAGKFF. The rearrangement joins TRBV7-6 to TRBJ2-1, with 8 positions matching TRBD2. CDR3 length: 14 residues. V dropped 5 bases and J dropped 14; count of bases not matched to a gene: 14. Germline V lookup: CDR1 SGHVS, CDR2 FNYEAQ.

This clonotype was found many times. This chain joins TRBV9 and TRBJ2-2; D is unresolved. With 4 bases removed from V and 3 bases from J, the gap between germline ends came to 13 bases. Germline lookup yields CDR1 SGDLS and CDR2 YYNGEE. CDR3 length: 15 amino acids. CDR3 loop: CASSSLVGDTGELFF. CDR3 nucleotide sequence: TGTGCCAGCAGCTCACTCGTAGGCGACACCGGGGAGCTGTTTTTT.

The chain joins TRBV18 to TRBJ1-1; 10 bases agree with TRBD1. Per germline, CDR1 KGHSH and CDR2 LQKENI. This CDR3 contains 15 residues. V was pared by 2 bases and J by 2 bases, with 2 bases of the junction left unmatched. The CDR3 loop reads CASSPTTGGNTEAFF. The CDR3 nucleotides are TGTGCCAGCTCACCAACGACAGGGGGCAACACTGAAGCTTTCTTT. Full variable domain (rest looked up from reference TRBV18 and TRBJ1-1): NAGVMQNPRHLVRRRGQEARLRCSPMKGHSHVYWYRQLPEEGLKFMVYLQKENIIDESGMPKERFSAEFPKEGPSILRIQQVVRGDSAAYFCASSPTTGGNTEAFFGQGTRLTVV.

This clonotype was seen at least ten times. V and J are TRBV20-1 and TRBJ2-5, with a tentative D call TRBD2 (6 bases). Germline CDR1 reads DFQATT; CDR2 reads SNEGSKA (reference sequence). The CDR3 is 12 residues long. With 5 bases removed from V and 1 base from J, the gap between germline ends came to 8 bases. The CDR3 loop is CSAAGGQETQYF. CDR3 DNA: TGCAGTGCTGCCGGGGGCCAAGAGACCCAGTACTTC.

This clonotype was seen many times. V gene TRBV6-6 combines with J gene TRBJ1-1; D is uncertain. Germline V gene data show CDR1 as MNHNY and CDR2 as SVGAGI (reference sequence). The CDR3 is 14 residues long. Trimming stripped 3 bases from V and 4 bases from J, with 12 bases between. DNA of the CDR3: TGTGCCAGCAGTTATGTGCGAGGGAGCACTGAAGCTTTCTTT. As protein: CASSYVRGSTEAFF.

This clonotype was observed at least ten times. The rearrangement joins TRBV4-2 to TRBJ1-2; TRBD1 aligns across 7 bases. CDR3 length: 12 amino acids. V dropped 2 bases and J dropped 11; count of bases not matched to a gene: 5. CDR1 is LGHNA and CDR2 is YNFKEQ in the germline V gene. CDR3 residues: CASSQPTGRYTF. CDR3 in DNA: TGTGCCAGCAGCCAACCGACAGGGCGTTACACCTTC.

This clonotype was picked up many times. This sequence joins TRBV5-1 and TRBJ2-7, with no clear D. The CDR3 extends over 13 amino acids. CDR1 and CDR2 from the germline V gene are SGHRS and YFSETQ. V was shortened by 3 bases and J by 2 bases, with 9 bases between the two germline ends. Here the CDR3 reads CASSSSPTYEQYF. The CDR3 DNA reads as TGCGCCAGCAGCTCGAGTCCCACCTACGAGCAGTACTTC.

This clonotype was seen repeatedly, ten times or more. The J gene is TRBJ1-3, the V gene TRBV5-1; D uncertain. This CDR3 has 12 amino acids. CDR1 and CDR2 (germline): SGHRS, YFSETQ. Trimming shortened V by 4 bases and J by 4 bases, and 6 bases separated the two germline ends. This CDR3 is CASSPWGNTIYF. The CDR3 DNA reads as TGCGCCAGCAGCCCATGGGGAAACACCATATATTTT.

This clonotype was detected ten times or more. The chain employs TRBV20-1 and TRBJ2-1; TRBD2 agrees at 13 bases. CDR3 size: 15 residues. Trimming took 6 bases from V and 7 from J; bases not matched to a gene: 9. CDR1 and CDR2 (germline): DFQATT, SNEGSKA (reference sequence). CDR3 region: CSAPMGLAGRNEQFF. The CDR3 region has the DNA TGCAGTGCCCCAATGGGACTAGCGGGACGGAATGAGCAGTTCTTC.

The V and J genes are TRBV7-1 and TRBJ2-1, with 7 bases lining up with TRBD2. Being an ORF, TRBV7-1 has a function that is uncertain. V was clipped by 3 bases and J by 4 bases; unmatched bases: 21. The CDR3 is 20 amino acids. Here the CDR3 DNA reads TGTGCCAGCAGCTCCGAGCTCCTAGCGGATACGATTACGGGGTACAATGAGCAGTTCTTC. It codes for CASSSELLADTITGYNEQFF.

With respect to this clonotype: A much larger clone sits a single nucleotide away, making a read error possible. The CDR3 ends on some other residue instead of the conserved phenylalanine or tryptophan, so this is likely a read error. The rearrangement links TRBV7-2 to TRBJ1-5; weak D call: TRBD1 (6 bases). The CDR3 covers 13 residues. CDR1 SGHTA and CDR2 FQGNSA come from the germline V gene. V was cut by 1 base and J by 7 bases, with 8 bases left in between. The CDR3 DNA follows: TGTGCCAGCAGCTTAGTTAGGGGGCAGCCCCAGCATTCT. It translates to CASSLVRGQPQHS.

This clonotype was recorded many times. The chain combines TRBV20-1 with TRBJ2-3; 8 bases align to TRBD2. Germline loops: CDR1 DFQATT, CDR2 SNEGSKA (reference sequence). The CDR3 runs 15 residues. Unmatched junction bases numbered 10, after V lost 5 bases and J lost 3 bases. The CDR3 reads CSAGAGTRKTDTQYF. The CDR3 nucleotides are TGCAGTGCTGGGGCCGGGACTAGGAAGACAGATACGCAGTATTTT.

This clonotype was detected ten times or more. V usage is TRBV12-3 or TRBV12-4 and J usage is TRBJ2-1; TRBD2 aligns across 11 bases. With 3 bases clipped from V and 4 bases from J, the junction kept 8 bases outside the gene matches. The CDR3 spans 17 residues. The CDR3 DNA is TGTGCCAGCAGTTTGTCTAGCGGGGGGTCCCATTACAATGAGCAGTTCTTC. Translated, it gives CASSLSSGGSHYNEQFF.

This clonotype was recorded many times. This chain joins TRBV5-1 and TRBJ2-3; D gene uncertain. V lost 4 bases and J 2 bases, leaving 11 bases between the germline ends. Germline CDR1 and CDR2: SGHRS and YFSETQ. CDR3 length: 14 amino acids. In DNA form, the CDR3 reads TGCGCCAGCAGCCCCCTAACTAACACAGATACGCAGTATTTT. It yields the protein CASSPLTNTDTQYF. Looking up the rest from reference TRBV5-1 and TRBJ2-3 gives the full variable domain: KAGVTQTPRYLIKTRGQQVTLSCSPISGHRSVSWYQQTPGQGLQFLFEYFSETQRNKGNFPGRFSGRQFSNSRSEMNVSTLELGDSALYLCASSPLTNTDTQYFGPGTRLTVL.